One and the same sample provided the 26 T cell receptor beta chains below, sequenced in a study of vaccination effects on CD4 cells after COVID-19. On roughly day 10 of culture, CD4+ T cells were separated out. These receptors' targets are unknown. Libraries were prepared by immunoSEQ multiplex PCR; TCRdb keeps only in-frame clonotypes and omits some of them. The top ten hold about 1.9% of the sample, which has tens of thousands of clones, roughly four fifths seen once. This material consisted of CD4+ T cells from PBMCs cultured without peptide, taken before COVID-19 vaccination. Receptors originate from a human donor who received a COVID-19 vaccine.

The table lists this clone with a few counts. The chain carries TRBV30 and TRBJ1-6; the D is unclear. The germline V gene encodes CDR1 GTSNPN and CDR2 SVGIG (reference sequence). The length of the CDR3 is 13 residues. With 0 bases removed from V and 5 bases from J, the gap between germline ends came to 5 bases. CDR3 DNA: TGTGCCTGGAGTGTACTCGATAATTCACCCCTCCACTTT. Encoded protein: CAWSVLDNSPLHF.

The table lists this clone with a few counts. The chain employs TRBV6-5 and TRBJ2-5, with 11 positions matching TRBD2. The V and J ends lost 10 bases and 2 bases, in that order; junction bases with no gene match: 3. The CDR3 totals 13 residues. Germline lookup yields CDR1 MNHEY and CDR2 SVGAGI. The CDR3 here is CATRLAGQETQYF. In nucleotides, the CDR3 is TGTGCCACCAGACTAGCGGGGCAAGAGACCCAGTACTTC.

This chain connects TRBV5-4 to TRBJ2-7; tentatively, D is TRBD2 (6 bases). The CDR3 has 17 amino acids. Germline V gene lookup returns CDR1 SGHNT and CDR2 YYREEE (reference sequence). Trimming left V 4 bases short and J 2 bases short, with 22 bases between. This chain's CDR3 is CASSAICGQSGAYEQYV. The CDR3 DNA is TGTGCCAGCAGCGCCATTTGCGGCCAGTCGGGGGCCTACGAGCAGTACGTC.

The chain recombines TRBV6-5 with TRBJ2-1; TRBD2 aligns across 8 bases. This CDR3 comprises 13 residues. In germline, CDR1 is MNHEY, CDR2 SVGAGI. V shed 7 bases and J 9 bases; nucleotides not matched to a gene: 8. The DNA for the CDR3 is TGTGCCAGCACCGGACTCGGGGGGGGTGAGCAGTTCTTC. It codes for CASTGLGGGEQFF.

The chain has TRBV3-1 (or the pseudogene TRBV3-2) and TRBJ2-5; 9 bases map to TRBD2. The germline CDR1 and CDR2 sequences are LGHDT and YNNKEL (reference sequence). This CDR3 comprises 18 residues. Losses at the gene ends were 0 bases for V and 2 bases for J; bases not matched to a gene: 10. CDR3 DNA sequence: TGTGCCAGCAGCCAAGACATTCGATCCAGCGGGGGGCAAGAGACCCAGTACTTC. Protein sequence: CASSQDIRSSGGQETQYF.

The chain couples TRBV5-6 to TRBJ1-4; 7 positions agree with TRBD1. The germline V gene has CDR1 SGHDT and CDR2 YYEEEE. This CDR3 spans 13 amino acids. The V segment lost 4 bases and the J segment 7 bases; nucleotides outside the gene matches: 4. The CDR3 bases are TGTGCCAGCAGCCTCAGGGGGGTTGAAAAACTGTTTTTT. Translated, it gives CASSLRGVEKLFF.

In nucleotides, the CDR3 is TGTGCCTGGAGTGCAGGGACAGGGACTCAGCCCCAGCATTTT. It codes for CAWSAGTGTQPQHF. The gene calls are TRBV30 and TRBJ1-5; 9 bases are a match to TRBD1. Trimming removed 1 base from V and 6 bases from J; junction bases left unmatched: 4. The germline CDR1 and CDR2 sequences are GTSNPN and SVGIG (reference sequence). The CDR3 extends over 14 amino acids.

This clone appeared once. The rearrangement joins TRBV6-6 to TRBJ1-1; weak D call: TRBD1 (5 bases). The CDR3 is 12 residues long. The germline V gene has CDR1 MNHNY and CDR2 SVGAGI (reference sequence). V was pared by 5 bases and J by 6 bases, with 10 bases between. This CDR3 is CASSTRDAEAFF. The CDR3 DNA reads TGTGCCAGCAGTACCCGGGACGCTGAAGCTTTCTTT.

This chain connects TRBV3-1 (or the pseudogene TRBV3-2) to TRBJ2-7; a possible D gene is TRBD2 (6 bases). V was clipped by 7 bases and J by 13 bases, with 23 bases between them. The V gene's germline CDR1 is LGHDT and CDR2 YNNKEL (reference sequence). This CDR3 is 13 amino acids long. In DNA, the CDR3 is TGTGCCAGCATCAACACACGGGGGAGATGGGAATACGTC. It codes for CASINTRGRWEYV.

J is TRBJ2-3 and V is TRBV4-2, with TRBD1 matching 8 bases. The CDR3 is made up of 17 amino acids. Germline CDR1 LGHNA, CDR2 YNFKEQ. With V trimmed by 1 base and J by 2 bases, 8 bases remained unmatched. The CDR3, as DNA: TGTGCCAGCAGCCAAGGGGCCGGGACAGGAAACACAGATACGCAGTATTTT. This encodes CASSQGAGTGNTDTQYF.

The chain links TRBV19 to TRBJ2-1; tentatively, D is TRBD2 (5 bases). Germline loops: CDR1 LNHDA, CDR2 SQIVND (reference sequence). CDR3 size: 14 residues. V was pared by 6 bases and J by 0 bases, with 9 bases between. The CDR3 region has the DNA TGTGCCAGTAGAATGGGGAGCTCCTACAATGAGCAGTTCTTC. Translation gives CASRMGSSYNEQFF.

The chain recombines TRBV24-1 with TRBJ2-7; a weak D match, TRBD2 (6 bases). Germline CDR1 and CDR2: KGHDR and SFDVKD. CDR3 length: 12 amino acids. Trimming cost V 0 bases and J 8 bases, with 7 bases left between them. The CDR3 here is CATSDLGGKQYV. CDR3 bases: TGTGCCACCAGTGATTTGGGGGGGAAGCAGTACGTC.

This clone was detected only a few times. The V gene is TRBV6-5, the J gene TRBJ1-5; unclear D gene. Per the germline V gene, CDR1 is MNHEY and CDR2 is SVGAGI. The V and J ends lost 3 bases and 0 bases respectively, with 3 bases between them. This CDR3 contains 13 residues. The CDR3 coding sequence is TGTGCCAGCAGTTATAATAGCAATCAGCCCCAGCATTTT. Amino acid sequence: CASSYNSNQPQHF.

The CDR3 coding sequence is TGTGCCACCAGTGATTCTGGGGGAGGGTATAGCAATCAGCCCCAGCATTTT. Its translation: CATSDSGGGYSNQPQHF. The chain employs TRBV24-1 and TRBJ1-5, with D perhaps matching TRBD1 (5 bases). CDR3 length: 17 amino acids. Germline V gene lookup returns CDR1 KGHDR and CDR2 SFDVKD. Trimming cost V 2 bases and J 0 bases, with 13 bases left between them.

The V call is TRBV7-2, the J call TRBJ1-3; D gene ambiguous. The germline V gene has CDR1 SGHTA and CDR2 FQGNSA. The CDR3 contains 15 residues. V was pared by 0 bases and J by 2 bases, with 8 bases between. CDR3 protein: CASSLAHGAGNTIYF. The CDR3, as DNA: TGTGCCAGCAGCTTAGCGCATGGGGCTGGAAACACCATATATTTT. The entire variable domain, with the rest obtained from reference TRBV7-2 and TRBJ1-3, is as follows: GAGVSQSPSNKVTEKGKDVELRCDPISGHTALYWYRQSLGQGLEFLIYFQGNSAPDKSGLPSDRFSAERTGGSVSTLTIQRTQQEDSAVYLCASSLAHGAGNTIYFGEGSWLTVV.

The V call is TRBV4-1, the J call TRBJ2-6; D gene uncertain. Germline-derived CDR1 and CDR2 are MGHRA and YSYEKL. V shed 2 bases and J shed 0 bases, with 8 bases lying between them. CDR3 length: 16 residues. The CDR3 loop is CASSQHTLSGANVLTF. DNA for the CDR3: TGCGCCAGCAGCCAACACACACTCTCTGGGGCCAACGTCCTGACTTTC.

The chain employs TRBV7-3 and TRBJ2-3, with 10 bases identical to TRBD2. Per germline, CDR1 SGHTA and CDR2 FQGTGA. The CDR3 is 14 amino acids. Losses at the gene ends were 8 bases for V and 3 bases for J; bases not matched to a gene: 5. CDR3 in amino acids: CASVSGGITDTQYF. CDR3 in DNA: TGTGCCAGCGTTAGCGGGGGGATAACAGATACGCAGTATTTT.

V gene TRBV5-1 combines with J gene TRBJ2-7; D is unresolved. V lost 0 bases and J 0 bases, leaving 7 bases between the germline ends. The germline gives CDR1 SGHRS, CDR2 YFSETQ. The CDR3 covers 14 residues. CDR3 nucleotides: TGCGCCAGCAGCTTGGATGGTAGCTCCTACGAGCAGTACGTC. Encoded protein: CASSLDGSSYEQYV.

The chain carries TRBV30 and TRBJ1-1; maybe TRBD1 (6 bases). Trimming removed 7 bases at V and 1 base at J, with 16 bases between. From germline, CDR1 is GTSNPN and CDR2 SVGIG (reference sequence). The CDR3 extends over 14 amino acids. In DNA, the CDR3 is TGTGCCTCCTATACGTTACAGGGGAACACTGAAGCTTTCTTT. It codes for CASYTLQGNTEAFF.

The chain employs TRBV7-8 and TRBJ1-1, with D possibly being TRBD1 (6 bases). V was clipped by 5 bases and J by 5 bases, with 24 bases between them. Germline loops: CDR1 SGHVS, CDR2 FQNEAQ. The CDR3 is 17 amino acids. The CDR3 DNA follows: TGTGCCAGCAGCCGAGCTCTCCCTAAACAGGGTGGGACTGAAGCTTTCTTT. Translated: CASSRALPKQGGTEAFF. Complete variable domain (other parts from reference TRBV7-8 and TRBJ1-1): GAGVSQSPRYKVAKRGQDVALRCDPISGHVSLFWYQQALGQGPEFLTYFQNEAQLDKSGLPSDRFFAERPEGSVSTLKIQRTQQEDSAVYLCASSRALPKQGGTEAFFGQGTRLTVV.

This clone has just a few counts. This rearrangement joins TRBV7-3 to TRBJ2-2; D is unclear. Germline CDR1 SGHTA, CDR2 FQGTGA. V gave up 0 bases and J gave up 0 bases, with 5 bases separating them. The length of the CDR3 is 15 residues. CDR3 bases: TGTGCCAGCAGCTTAACGCGGACGAACACCGGGGAGCTGTTTTTT. Residues: CASSLTRTNTGELFF.

The gene calls are TRBV5-1 and TRBJ2-1; 7 nucleotides line up with TRBD1. The CDR3 length is 13 residues. CDR1 is SGHRS, CDR2 YFSETQ, per germline. V trimming: 4 bases; J trimming: 5 bases; junction bases outside the gene matches: 3. Written as DNA, the CDR3 is TGCGCCAGCAGCCCGGGACAGAACAATGAGCAGTTCTTC. Translating gives CASSPGQNNEQFF.

V usage is TRBV5-1 and J usage is TRBJ1-2; TRBD1 is a possible D gene (5 bases). This CDR3 has 18 amino acids. The V gene's germline CDR1 is SGHRS and CDR2 YFSETQ. Trimming cost V 0 bases and J 2 bases, with 20 bases left between them. The CDR3 sequence: CASSLGGSWSTWNYGYTF. Written as DNA, the CDR3 is TGCGCCAGCAGCTTGGGGGGCAGTTGGAGTACTTGGAACTATGGCTACACCTTC. The whole variable domain, remainder taken from reference TRBV5-1 and TRBJ1-2, is KAGVTQTPRYLIKTRGQQVTLSCSPISGHRSVSWYQQTPGQGLQFLFEYFSETQRNKGNFPGRFSGRQFSNSRSEMNVSTLELGDSALYLCASSLGGSWSTWNYGYTFGSGTRLTVV.

The genes are TRBV18 and TRBJ2-3; 7 bases are a match to TRBD2. The germline CDR1 and CDR2 sequences are KGHSH and LQKENI. The V and J ends lost 2 bases and 8 bases, in that order; junction bases with no gene match: 4. The CDR3 loop spans 13 amino acids. The CDR3 here is CASSPGEGSTQYF. The CDR3 nucleotides read TGTGCCAGCTCACCAGGGGAGGGCAGTACGCAGTATTTT.

This clone was seen more than once but under ten times. V and J are TRBV6-4 and TRBJ2-1; no clear D gene. The V and J ends lost 5 bases and 5 bases respectively, with 16 bases between them. CDR3 length: 15 residues. The germline gives CDR1 MRHNA, CDR2 SNTAGT. CDR3 sequence reads: CASSSQPNLNNEQFF. The CDR3 nucleotides are TGTGCCAGCAGTTCTCAGCCCAACCTAAACAATGAGCAGTTCTTC.

The chain joins TRBV10-3 to TRBJ2-7; 14 bases are shared with TRBD2. Germline assignment: CDR1 ENHRY and CDR2 SYGVKD. After removal of 5 bases from V and 6 bases from J, the junction contained 9 bases not matched to a gene. The CDR3 is made up of 16 amino acids. This chain's CDR3 is CAISPGLAGGSGEQYV. The CDR3 DNA reads as TGTGCCATCAGTCCAGGACTAGCGGGGGGATCTGGCGAGCAGTACGTC.